The T cell receptor beta chain described here comes from a study of blood T cell repertoires in COVID-19 (dated by TCRdb to 2018 to 2020). Concerning the study at large: Samples from collaborators originated in the United States, Italy and Spain and spanned both the acute and convalescent phases of COVID-19. Where available, HLA class I and class II types were obtained from metadata supplied by the sample provider rather than from assay-based typing. The material from the prospective study consisted of cDNA or gDNA derived from T cells, B-cell-depleted T cells, or PBMCs. A freely available public database, intended as a resource for researchers studying the immune response to SARS-CoV-2, is where the repertoires were released. Deeply sampled blood TCRbeta repertoires from subjects exposed to, actively infected with, or recovered from COVID-19 were included in the dataset. The samples were drawn from the first 160 participants of the ongoing ImmuneRACE study and from about 1,200 subjects provided by 6 global collaborators. Nearly every sample came with metadata listing a de-identified subject ID, COVID-19 status, age in years and sex. Overall study outcomes, separate from this receptor: Clinical and demographic metadata were provided uncurated, with the amount varying by source and participant.

Whole blood was collected in K2EDTA tubes by collaborating institutions according to the institutions' own protocols. For TCRbeta analysis, collaborator samples were shipped as frozen whole blood, as isolated PBMCs, or as DNA extracted from either sample type. TCRbeta CDR3 regions were amplified from genomic DNA by means of the immunoSEQ Assay, a bias-controlled multiplex PCR. The authors' pipeline ran thus. The number of nucleated cells in each sample was estimated by amplification of reference gene primers within the assay. To quantify the absolute abundance of each unique TCRbeta CDR3 rearrangement, sequence reads were collapsed and filtered. For each sample, productive Simpson clonality was calculated as the square root of Simpson's diversity index over productive rearrangements. As stored in TCRdb, this immuneACCESS dataset retains in-frame rearrangements with V and J assigned. A fraction of the clones does not appear; measured against another copy, unresolved V genes explain less than half of the discrepancy, and the remainder lacks a known reason. That table supplies the V and J calls and clone size; D and trimming were determined from the DNA. The sample yields around 200,000 clones; about 87% were counted once. The ten largest clonotypes hold 2.5% of the sample.

The CDR3 has 11 amino acids, counting the end cysteine and phenylalanine. The read is trimmed to its CDR3 DNA, 33 bases read in frame from base 1. Looking up the germline V gene (reference sequence) yields CDR1 GTSNPN and CDR2 SVGIG. Deletion took 2 bases off V and 4 bases off J, with a span of 2 bases between the germline ends. Comment on this clone: What antigen it recognizes has not been identified. Base qualities were left out, and no much larger clone turns up one base away.

The chain uses TRBV30 and TRBJ1-4; the D gene remains uncertain. Sequencing input: peripheral blood. This receptor was taken from a middle-aged man with active or convalescent COVID-19. The nucleotides read TGTGCCTGGAGTCATAATGAAAAACTGTTTTTT. It specifies CAWSHNEKLFF.